This T cell receptor beta chain is from a study of blood T cell repertoires in COVID-19 (dated by TCRdb to about 2020). In terms of the full investigation: Collaborator samples came from the United States, Italy and Spain and covered acute and convalescent phases of COVID-19. The material from the prospective study consisted of cDNA or gDNA derived from T cells, B-cell-depleted T cells, or PBMCs. The dataset comprised deeply sampled blood TCRbeta repertoires from subjects exposed to, actively infected with, or recovered from COVID-19. A freely available public database, intended as a resource for researchers studying the immune response to SARS-CoV-2, is where the repertoires were released. Samples came from the ongoing ImmuneRACE study (first 160 participants) plus 1,254 subjects from 6 global collaborators. A de-identified subject ID, COVID-19 status, age in years and sex were almost always included in the sample metadata. Where available, HLA class I and class II types were obtained from metadata supplied by the sample provider rather than from assay-based typing. What the work shows at the level of the full study, not this receptor alone: The quantity of clinical and demographic metadata differed by source and by participant and was supplied without curation.

TCRbeta CDR3 regions were amplified from genomic DNA using the immunoSEQ Assay, a bias-controlled multiplex PCR. Processing in the source paper ran as follows. The number of nucleated cells in each sample was estimated by amplification of reference gene primers within the assay. Sequence reads were collapsed and filtered to measure the absolute abundance of every unique TCRbeta CDR3 rearrangement. For each sample, productive Simpson clonality was calculated as the square root of Simpson's diversity index over productive rearrangements. The clones in this table, taken by TCRdb from immuneACCESS, are in-frame only. Not every clone is retained; where verified, under half of the shortfall comes from an unresolved V gene, and the cause of the rest is unknown. V and J calls and clone size follow that table, whereas D and trimming were derived from the DNA. Across this sample there are tens of thousands of clones, with roughly 80% seen only once. Of the sample, about 6.4% is held by the ten largest clones.

The junction shows trimming of 0 bases on V and 3 bases on J, and the gene matches do not reach 10 bases of it. There are 19 amino acids in the CDR3, from cysteine to phenylalanine inclusive. Just the 57-base CDR3 DNA is kept, in frame starting at base 1. As encoded in the germline V gene (reference sequence), CDR1 is GTSNPN while CDR2 is SVGIG. Collaborating institutions collected whole blood in K2EDTA tubes following their own protocols. For TCRbeta analysis, collaborator samples were shipped as frozen whole blood, as isolated PBMCs, or as DNA extracted from either sample type. Concerning this clone itself: Its antigen is still unknown. Base qualities are not recorded, but no much larger clone differs from it by a single base.

Specimen: peripheral blood. The receptor chain draws on TRBV30 and TRBJ2-1, with TRBD2 matching 14 junction bases. The source is a woman between 50 and 59 years old with active or convalescent COVID-19. At the DNA level, the sequence is TGTGCCTGGAGTGTAGGCCATGTGGGACTAGCGGGAGACTACAATGAGCAGTTCTTC. Translated, it reads CAWSVGHVGLAGDYNEQFF.